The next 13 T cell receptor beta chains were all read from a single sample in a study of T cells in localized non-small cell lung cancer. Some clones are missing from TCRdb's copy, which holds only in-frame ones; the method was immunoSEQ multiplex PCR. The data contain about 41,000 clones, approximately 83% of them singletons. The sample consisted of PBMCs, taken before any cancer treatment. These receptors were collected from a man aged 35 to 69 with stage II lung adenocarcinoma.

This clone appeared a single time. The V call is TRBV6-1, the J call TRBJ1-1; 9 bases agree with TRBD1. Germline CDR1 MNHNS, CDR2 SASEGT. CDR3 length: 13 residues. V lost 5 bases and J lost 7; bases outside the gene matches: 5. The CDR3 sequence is CASSKGTGFEAFF. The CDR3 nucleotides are TGTGCCAGCAGTAAAGGGACAGGGTTTGAAGCTTTCTTT.

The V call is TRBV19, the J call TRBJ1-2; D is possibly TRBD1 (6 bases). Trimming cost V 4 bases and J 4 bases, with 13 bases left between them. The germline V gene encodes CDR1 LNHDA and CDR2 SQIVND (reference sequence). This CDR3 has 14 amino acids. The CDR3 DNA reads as TGTGCCAGTAGTACCAGGGGCGGACCCTATGGCTACACCTTC. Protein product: CASSTRGGPYGYTF. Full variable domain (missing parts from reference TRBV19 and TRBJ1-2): DGGITQSPKYLFRKEGQNVTLSCEQNLNHDAMYWYRQDPGQGLRLIYYSQIVNDFQKGDIAEGYSVSREKKESFPLTVTSAQKNPTAFYLCASSTRGGPYGYTFGSGTRLTVV.

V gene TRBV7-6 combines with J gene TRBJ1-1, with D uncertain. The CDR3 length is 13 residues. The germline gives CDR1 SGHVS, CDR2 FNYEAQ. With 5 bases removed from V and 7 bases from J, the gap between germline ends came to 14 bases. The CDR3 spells CASSPGLQVEAFF. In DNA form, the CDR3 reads TGTGCCAGCAGCCCTGGGCTCCAAGTTGAAGCTTTCTTT.

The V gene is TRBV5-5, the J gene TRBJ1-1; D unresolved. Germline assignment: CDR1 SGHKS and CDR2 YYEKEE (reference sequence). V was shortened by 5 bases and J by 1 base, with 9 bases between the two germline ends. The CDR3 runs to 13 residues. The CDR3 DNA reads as TGTGCCAGCAGTTATACAAGGAACACTGAAGCTTTCTTT. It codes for CASSYTRNTEAFF.

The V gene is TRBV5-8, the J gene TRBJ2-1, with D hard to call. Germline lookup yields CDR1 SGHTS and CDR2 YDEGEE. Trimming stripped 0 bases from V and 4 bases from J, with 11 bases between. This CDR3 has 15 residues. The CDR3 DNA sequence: TGTGCCAGCAGCTTGGGCACCGCTGGGTACAATGAGCAGTTCTTC. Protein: CASSLGTAGYNEQFF. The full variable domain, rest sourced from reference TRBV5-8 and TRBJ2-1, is EAGVTQSPTHLIKTRGQQATLRCSPISGHTSVYWYQQALGLGLQFLLWYDEGEERNRGNFPPRFSGRQFPNYSSELNVNALELEDSALYLCASSLGTAGYNEQFFGPGTRLTVL.

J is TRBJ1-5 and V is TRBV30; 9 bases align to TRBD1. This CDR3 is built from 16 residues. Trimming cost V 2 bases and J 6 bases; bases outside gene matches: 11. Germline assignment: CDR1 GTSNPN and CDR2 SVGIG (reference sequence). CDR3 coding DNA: TGTGCCTGGAGTCCTTCTAGGACAGGGGAACGTCAGCCCCAGCATTTT. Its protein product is CAWSPSRTGERQPQHF.

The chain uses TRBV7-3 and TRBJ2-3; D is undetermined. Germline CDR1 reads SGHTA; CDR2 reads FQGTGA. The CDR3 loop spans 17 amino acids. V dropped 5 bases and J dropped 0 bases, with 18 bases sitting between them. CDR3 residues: CASSLSPLGSSTDTQYF. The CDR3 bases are TGTGCCAGCAGCCTATCCCCCCTTGGGTCTAGCACAGATACGCAGTATTTT. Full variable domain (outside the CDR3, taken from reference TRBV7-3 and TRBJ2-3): GAGVSQTPSNKVTEKGKYVELRCDPISGHTALYWYRQSLGQGPEFLIYFQGTGAADDSGLPNDRFFAVRPEGSVSTLKIQRTERGDSAVYLCASSLSPLGSSTDTQYFGPGTRLTVL.

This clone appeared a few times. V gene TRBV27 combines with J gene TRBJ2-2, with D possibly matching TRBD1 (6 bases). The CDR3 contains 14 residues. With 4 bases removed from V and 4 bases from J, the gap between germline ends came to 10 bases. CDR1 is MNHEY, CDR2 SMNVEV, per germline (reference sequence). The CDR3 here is CASSWDTSTGELFF. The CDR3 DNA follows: TGTGCCAGCAGTTGGGACACATCCACCGGGGAGCTGTTTTTT.

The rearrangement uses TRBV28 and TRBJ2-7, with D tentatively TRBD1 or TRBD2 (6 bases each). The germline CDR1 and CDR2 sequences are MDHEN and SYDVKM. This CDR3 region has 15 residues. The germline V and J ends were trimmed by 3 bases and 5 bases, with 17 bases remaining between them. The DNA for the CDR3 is TGTGCCAGCAGTTTGGGGGGCAGGGTTTTCGACGAGCAGTACTTC. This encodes CASSLGGRVFDEQYF.

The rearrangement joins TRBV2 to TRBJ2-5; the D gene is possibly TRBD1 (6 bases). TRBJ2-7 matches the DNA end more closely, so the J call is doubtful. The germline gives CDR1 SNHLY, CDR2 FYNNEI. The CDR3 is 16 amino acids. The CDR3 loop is CASSEARLQGEGEQYF. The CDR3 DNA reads TGTGCCAGCAGTGAAGCGCGCTTACAGGGCGAGGGCGAGCAGTACTTC.

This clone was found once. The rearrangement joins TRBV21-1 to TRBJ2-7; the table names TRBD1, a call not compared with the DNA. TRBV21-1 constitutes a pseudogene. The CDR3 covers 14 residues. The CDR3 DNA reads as TGTGCCAGCAGCAAAACGGGCAGGGTGTCAGAGCAGTACTTC. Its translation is CASSKTGRVSEQYF.

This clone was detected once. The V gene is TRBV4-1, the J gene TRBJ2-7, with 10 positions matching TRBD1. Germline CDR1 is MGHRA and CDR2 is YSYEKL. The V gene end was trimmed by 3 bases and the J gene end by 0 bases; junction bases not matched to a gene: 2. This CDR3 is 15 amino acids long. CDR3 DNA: TGCGCCAGCAGCCAGGGGACAGGGGCCTCCTACGAGCAGTACTTC. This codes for CASSQGTGASYEQYF.

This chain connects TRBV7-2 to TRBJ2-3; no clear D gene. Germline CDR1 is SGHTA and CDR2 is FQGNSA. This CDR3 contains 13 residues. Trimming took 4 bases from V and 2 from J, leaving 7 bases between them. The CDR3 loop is CASSSRVTDTQYF. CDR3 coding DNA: TGTGCCAGCAGCTCCCGGGTCACAGATACGCAGTATTTT.